This TCR beta chain was sequenced during a study of shared clonotypes between healthy human individuals. Study summary: There were three CD4 naive, three CD4 memory, two CD8 naive and one CD8 memory plates per donor.

Sequenced by immunoSEQ multiplex PCR; TCRdb stores in-frame clones only, minus some. The sample has some 2,000,000 clones, 85% to 95% seen once. The CDR3 extends over 16 amino acids. Trimming at V came to 0 bases and at J to 3 bases, leaving 5 bases not matched to a gene. The germline V gene encodes CDR1 ENHRY and CDR2 SYGVKD. The V call is TRBV10-3, the J call TRBJ2-5; 9 bases align to TRBD2. The source is a man younger than 35 in good health. The sample consisted of naive CD4+ T cells sorted from blood. Subset: CD45RA+ positively selected. CDR3 in amino acids: CAISESRPSGKETQYF. As DNA, the CDR3 is TGTGCCATCAGTGAGTCGAGGCCTAGCGGGAAAGAGACCCAGTACTTC.